This T cell receptor beta chain was captured in a study of human CD8 memory T cell subsets. Overall study results and limits: The stem-like memory T cell repertoire shared very little with the precursor exhausted T cell repertoire. High, similar diversity marked stem-like memory and precursor exhausted T cells but not effector memory cells.

With respect to this clonotype: Its antigen is not known.

UMI-labeled 5' RACE was used to make TCR beta libraries. In the original processing: Per TCR beta library, functional CDR3 beta clonotypes numbered about 2,700 to 20,000. TCRdb reprocessed the 5' RACE reads and reports one entry per CDR3 protein, with no DNA. TCRdb's processing, not the study's, gives the V and J calls here. This sample contains approximately 4,300 distinct CDR3 sequences. This CDR3 has 15 residues. CDR1 and CDR2 from the germline V gene are DFQATT and SNEGSKA (reference sequence). The TCR was taken from a human donor in good health. The chain combines TRBV20-1 with TRBJ2-7; without DNA, the TCRdb call of TRBD2 cannot be checked. The specimen was CD8+ T cells from PBMCs. This CDR3 is CSARDVSGRMNEQYF.